This is a list of T cell receptor beta chains from one sample in a study of shared clonotypes between healthy human individuals. The repertoire was sequenced with immunoSEQ multiplex PCR; TCRdb's copy has only in-frame clones and lacks some. Of fewer than 1.8 million clones detected, about 98.5% appear once; the ten largest clones hold about 0.34%. The sequenced sample was naive CD4+ T cells sorted from blood. The receptors were sampled from a man aged 25-40 years in good health. Both conserved end residues are trimmed from each CDR3. Fields, in order: CDR3 length, V gene, J gene, CDR3 protein.

CDR3 length: 9
V gene: TRBV9
J gene: TRBJ2-3
CDR3 protein: ASSALDTQY

CDR3 length: 13
V gene: TRBV9
J gene: TRBJ2-1
CDR3 protein: ASSSREGSYNEQF

CDR3 length: 14
V gene: TRBV10-3
J gene: TRBJ2-2
CDR3 protein: AISDRTGGSTGELF

CDR3 length: 14
V gene: TRBV11-2
J gene: TRBJ2-2
CDR3 protein: ASSLVSGANTGELF

CDR3 length: 14
V gene: TRBV7-8
J gene: TRBJ2-5
CDR3 protein: ASSFHRGGREETQY

CDR3 length: 11
V gene: TRBV19
J gene: TRBJ2-3
CDR3 protein: ASSILGEVTQY

CDR3 length: 11
V gene: TRBV29-1
J gene: TRBJ1-1
CDR3 protein: SVGPGLNTEAF

CDR3 length: 12
V gene: TRBV27
J gene: TRBJ2-2
CDR3 protein: ASSRGSNTGELF

CDR3 length: 12
V gene: TRBV29-1
J gene: TRBJ2-5
CDR3 protein: SVHRDTLQETQY

CDR3 length: 12
V gene: TRBV29-1
J gene: TRBJ2-5
CDR3 protein: SVVAGQGMKTQY

CDR3 length: 14
V gene: TRBV19
J gene: TRBJ2-2
CDR3 protein: ASAGTSGKNTGELF

CDR3 length: 11
V gene: TRBV2
J gene: TRBJ2-7
CDR3 protein: ASNGQAGNEQY

CDR3 length: 10
V gene: TRBV18
J gene: TRBJ2-5
CDR3 protein: ASSPVQETQY

CDR3 length: 9
V gene: TRBV29-1
J gene: TRBJ2-7
CDR3 protein: SVAVVHEQY

CDR3 length: 11
V gene: TRBV5-4
J gene: TRBJ2-7
CDR3 protein: ASSFGGVGEQY

CDR3 length: 15
V gene: TRBV5-4
J gene: TRBJ2-5
CDR3 protein: ASSRLAGGGGQETQY

CDR3 length: 15
V gene: TRBV19
J gene: TRBJ2-2
CDR3 protein: ASSIVLPGTNTGELF

CDR3 length: 13
V gene: TRBV4-1
J gene: TRBJ2-2
CDR3 protein: ASSQVWRETGELF

CDR3 length: 15
V gene: TRBV27
J gene: TRBJ2-7
CDR3 protein: ASSLSRDRVKLNEQY

CDR3 length: 11
V gene: TRBV9
J gene: TRBJ2-1
CDR3 protein: ASSPSPWVEQF

CDR3 length: 13
V gene: TRBV5-5
J gene: TRBJ2-3
CDR3 protein: ASSSLGGSTDTQY

CDR3 length: 14
V gene: TRBV18
J gene: TRBJ2-2
CDR3 protein: ASSPMQGQFPGELF

CDR3 length: 19
V gene: TRBV5-1
J gene: TRBJ2-1
CDR3 protein: ASSSRGSGLAGEVSYNEQF

CDR3 length: 8
V gene: TRBV23-1
J gene: TRBJ1-1
CDR3 protein: ASSPNGAF

CDR3 length: 10
V gene: TRBV5-1
J gene: TRBJ2-7
CDR3 protein: ASRGGAYEQY

CDR3 length: 14
V gene: TRBV9
J gene: TRBJ1-1
CDR3 protein: ASSVGRPEGITEAF

CDR3 length: 12
V gene: TRBV7-8
J gene: TRBJ2-7
CDR3 protein: ASSPINLTGPQY

CDR3 length: 15
V gene: TRBV14
J gene: TRBJ2-5
CDR3 protein: ASSLNHLAGGQETQY

CDR3 length: 15
V gene: TRBV11-2
J gene: TRBJ2-6
CDR3 protein: ASSAGQGRGGANVLT

CDR3 length: 16
V gene: TRBV10-2
J gene: TRBJ1-4
CDR3 protein: ASRPPGQGKATNEKLF

CDR3 length: 16
V gene: TRBV5-5
J gene: TRBJ2-1
CDR3 protein: ASSRNLLAGVMHNEQF

CDR3 length: 12
V gene: TRBV21-1
J gene: TRBJ2-2
CDR3 protein: ASSKEDQSGELF

CDR3 length: 8
V gene: TRBV7-7
J gene: TRBJ2-4
CDR3 protein: VGEGNIQY

CDR3 length: 13
V gene: TRBV5-1
J gene: TRBJ2-5
CDR3 protein: ASSLGLAGQETQY

CDR3 length: 15
V gene: TRBV4-3
J gene: TRBJ1-1
CDR3 protein: ASSQGPGQGQNTEAF

CDR3 length: 12
V gene: TRBV5-1
J gene: TRBJ1-4
CDR3 protein: ASSPGTGNEKLF

CDR3 length: 14
V gene: TRBV6-4
J gene: TRBJ2-7
CDR3 protein: ASTTCVGEGRYEQY

CDR3 length: 14
V gene: TRBV7-8
J gene: TRBJ2-1
CDR3 protein: ASRDHRRRDYNEQF

CDR3 length: 12
V gene: TRBV27
J gene: TRBJ1-1
CDR3 protein: ASSNRPGGTEAF

CDR3 length: 15
V gene: TRBV11-2
J gene: TRBJ2-2
CDR3 protein: ASSLDRRRGAAGELF

CDR3 length: 12
V gene: TRBV7-9
J gene: TRBJ2-7
CDR3 protein: ASSFATLAGEQY

CDR3 length: 10
V gene: TRBV5-6
J gene: TRBJ1-2
CDR3 protein: ASSLRDYGYT

CDR3 length: 13
V gene: TRBV30
J gene: TRBJ1-5
CDR3 protein: AWSTRQGRNQPQH

CDR3 length: 13
V gene: TRBV18
J gene: TRBJ2-5
CDR3 protein: ASSRDRGLGETQY

CDR3 length: 15
V gene: TRBV7-2
J gene: TRBJ2-5
CDR3 protein: ASSLYATSGGQETQY

CDR3 length: 13
V gene: TRBV25-1
J gene: TRBJ2-5
CDR3 protein: ASSADRGVQETQY

CDR3 length: 10
V gene: TRBV28
J gene: TRBJ2-7
CDR3 protein: ASSRTQYEQY

CDR3 length: 12
V gene: TRBV18
J gene: TRBJ2-5
CDR3 protein: ASSPRQGQETQY

CDR3 length: 12
V gene: TRBV5-5
J gene: TRBJ2-7
CDR3 protein: ASTDGTGGYEQY

CDR3 length: 14
V gene: TRBV5-1
J gene: TRBJ2-1
CDR3 protein: ASSMVAGTHYNEQF

CDR3 length: 11
V gene: TRBV16
J gene: TRBJ2-1
CDR3 protein: ASSQSRQGEQF